Described below is a single T cell receptor beta chain sequence and its context. This sample is drawn from a study of T-cell reconstitution after alpha-beta-depleted transplantation in children. The CDR3 contains 15 residues. V gave up 5 bases and J gave up 0 bases, with 13 bases separating them. CDR1 and CDR2 from the germline V gene are SEHNR and FQNEAQ (reference sequence). TCRbeta library preparation incorporated unique molecular identifiers. TCRdb re-derived calls from the PCR reads in MiXCR, one entry per CDR3 protein. The repertoire includes hundreds of thousands of distinct CDR3 sequences, roughly 15% of them detected once, and 0.9% to 1.2% sits in the top ten.

The sequences come from PBMCs from the stem cell graft donor, collected from the stem cell graft. The chain uses TRBV7-9 and TRBJ1-1, with D possibly being TRBD1 (6 bases). This receptor was taken from a human donor who donated a stem cell graft to a child with acute myeloid leukemia. The CDR3 protein is CASSIPGQLNTEAFF. CDR3 coding DNA: TGTGCCAGCAGCATACCAGGACAGCTGAACACTGAAGCTTTCTTT.